The 14 T cell receptor beta chains presented below share a single source sample, sequenced in a study of cytomegalovirus exposure and HLA in healthy donors. PCR amplification relied on 60 Vbeta primers (plus 13 Jbeta primers). Data came from immunoSEQ multiplex PCR; TCRdb stores just in-frame clones and leaves some out. The table has some 120,000 clones, 15% seen once. Sequencing was carried out using PBMCs. These TCRs come from a woman younger than 30 in good health and CMV-seronegative.

This chain connects TRBV28 to TRBJ1-5; TRBD1 agrees at 9 bases. The CDR3 runs to 14 residues. V was pared by 5 bases and J by 5 bases, with 4 bases of the junction left unmatched. Germline V gene lookup returns CDR1 MDHEN and CDR2 SYDVKM. This CDR3 reads CASSQGTGHQPQHF. The CDR3 DNA follows: TGTGCCAGCAGTCAAGGGACAGGGCATCAGCCCCAGCATTTT. Based on the CDR3 plus reference TRBV28 and TRBJ1-5, the full variable domain is DVKVTQSSRYLVKRTGEKVFLECVQDMDHENMFWYRQDPGLGLRLIYFSYDVKMKEKGDIPEGYSVSREKKERFSLILESASTNQTSMYLCASSQGTGHQPQHFGDGTRLSIL.

This clone was counted a few times. The J gene is TRBJ2-1, the V gene TRBV30; D unresolved. Germline CDR1 reads GTSNPN; CDR2 reads SVGIG (reference sequence). V was pared by 3 bases and J by 2 bases, with 8 bases between. CDR3 size: 13 residues. The CDR3 protein is CAWRGAPYNEQFF. CDR3 in DNA: TGTGCCTGGAGAGGAGCCCCCTACAATGAGCAGTTCTTC. The variable domain in full, completed from reference TRBV30 and TRBJ2-1, reads SQTIHQWPATLVQPVGSPLSLECTVEGTSNPNLYWYRQAAGRGLQLLFYSVGIGQISSEVPQNLSASRPQDRQFILSSKKLLLSDSGFYLCAWRGAPYNEQFFGPGTRLTVL.

This clone was found a few times. The chain has TRBV19 and TRBJ2-3; perhaps TRBD2 as D (7 bases). The germline V gene encodes CDR1 LNHDA and CDR2 SQIVND (reference sequence). The CDR3 is 15 amino acids. V lost 5 bases and J lost 4, with 16 bases in between. The CDR3: CASSSGGPKADTQYF. As DNA, the CDR3 is TGTGCCAGTAGTTCCGGGGGGCCAAAGGCAGATACGCAGTATTTT.

The count of this clone is one. The CDR3 nucleotides read TGTGCCAGCAGCTTGGTCGGGGTAGCGGCCTACAATGAGCAGTTCTTC. Translating it yields CASSLVGVAAYNEQFF. The rearrangement uses TRBV5-5 and TRBJ2-1, with D possibly matching TRBD2 (6 bases). The CDR3 sequence is 16 residues long. CDR1 is SGHKS, CDR2 YYEKEE, per germline (reference sequence). The V gene lost 0 bases and the J gene lost 2 bases, with 12 bases spanning the gap.

The chain employs TRBV6-1 and TRBJ1-5; perhaps TRBD1 as D (5 bases). There are 16 residues in the CDR3. Germline V gives CDR1 MNHNS, CDR2 SASEGT. V gave up 1 base and J gave up 5 bases, with 15 bases separating them. CDR3 bases: TGTGCCAGCAGTGAAGTCCCATCACGGGGGGATCAGCCCCAGCATTTT. Its protein is CASSEVPSRGDQPQHF.

This chain connects TRBV5-4 to TRBJ2-1; 12 positions match TRBD2. V was pared by 2 bases and J by 8 bases, with 11 bases of the junction left unmatched. CDR1 and CDR2 from the germline V gene are SGHNT and YYREEE (reference sequence). CDR3 length: 17 residues. The CDR3 nucleotides read TGTGCCAGCAGCTTTCCCTCTCTAGCGGGGGGGCCCTATGAGCAGTTCTTC. Translation gives CASSFPSLAGGPYEQFF.

This chain uses TRBV4-2 with TRBJ1-5; a possible D gene is TRBD1 (5 bases). V lost 5 bases, J lost 6 bases, and 17 bases lay in between. The CDR3 length is 15 residues. The germline V gene has CDR1 LGHNA and CDR2 YNFKEQ. The CDR3 is CASSISPPGGQPQHF. In nucleotides, the CDR3 is TGTGCCAGCAGCATAAGCCCCCCGGGGGGTCAGCCCCAGCATTTT.

This clone was picked up a small number of times. This chain connects TRBV29-1 to TRBJ2-3; D may be TRBD2 (5 bases). Germline V lookup: CDR1 SQVTM, CDR2 ANQGSEA. The CDR3 totals 13 residues. Trimming pared 3 bases from V and 3 bases from J, leaving 10 bases between. The CDR3 DNA reads TGCAGCGTTGAGTTCGGGGTTACAGATACGCAGTATTTT. Its protein is CSVEFGVTDTQYF.

The V gene is TRBV28, the J gene TRBJ2-1; the D gene is possibly TRBD2 (5 bases). V was cut by 11 bases and J by 9 bases, with 20 bases left in between. This CDR3 is 13 amino acids long. Per the germline V gene, CDR1 is MDHEN and CDR2 is SYDVKM. For the CDR3, the DNA is TGTGCCTCAGCGGAAGAGAGGAAGGGTGAGCAGTTCTTC. This encodes CASAEERKGEQFF.

This clone has a handful of counts. The chain combines TRBV30 with TRBJ1-5; D uncertain. The V gene's germline CDR1 is GTSNPN and CDR2 SVGIG (reference sequence). This CDR3 region has 12 residues. V gave up 4 bases and J gave up 2 bases, with 6 bases separating them. The CDR3 region is CAWNLGNQPQHF. The CDR3 DNA reads as TGTGCCTGGAACTTGGGCAATCAGCCCCAGCATTTT.

This clone appeared a few times. J is TRBJ2-7 and V is TRBV4-1; D perhaps matches TRBD2 (5 bases). Trimming stripped 3 bases from V and 7 bases from J, with 16 bases between. The CDR3 runs 14 residues. The germline V gene encodes CDR1 MGHRA and CDR2 YSYEKL. CDR3 bases: TGCGCCAGCAGCCACTCTGGTGCTGAGCGGGAGCAGTACTTC. Translated: CASSHSGAEREQYF.

This clone was counted only a few times. The chain uses TRBV5-1 and TRBJ1-4; 8 nucleotides match TRBD1. Germline V gene sequence: CDR1 SGHRS, CDR2 YFSETQ. V trimming: 0 bases; J trimming: 3 bases; junction bases outside the gene matches: 1. The CDR3 spans 15 residues. In DNA form, the CDR3 reads TGCGCCAGCAGCTTGGGACAGGGGCCTAATGAAAAACTGTTTTTT. This encodes CASSLGQGPNEKLFF.

This chain uses TRBV30 with TRBJ2-1, with 8 bases fitting TRBD2. Germline loops: CDR1 GTSNPN, CDR2 SVGIG (reference sequence). After removal of 2 bases from V and 8 bases from J, the junction contained 11 bases not matched to a gene. The CDR3 consists of 15 residues. The chain's CDR3 is CAWSRGAGAADEQFF. The CDR3 DNA is TGTGCCTGGAGTAGGGGAGCGGGAGCGGCGGATGAGCAGTTCTTC.

The V call is TRBV4-1, the J call TRBJ2-7; 7 positions match TRBD2. V dropped 1 base and J dropped 2; count of bases not matched to a gene: 2. The length of the CDR3 is 14 residues. Germline V gives CDR1 MGHRA, CDR2 YSYEKL. The CDR3 nucleotides are TGCGCCAGCAGCCAAGGGGAGGGGACCTACGAGCAGTACTTC. It codes for CASSQGEGTYEQYF.